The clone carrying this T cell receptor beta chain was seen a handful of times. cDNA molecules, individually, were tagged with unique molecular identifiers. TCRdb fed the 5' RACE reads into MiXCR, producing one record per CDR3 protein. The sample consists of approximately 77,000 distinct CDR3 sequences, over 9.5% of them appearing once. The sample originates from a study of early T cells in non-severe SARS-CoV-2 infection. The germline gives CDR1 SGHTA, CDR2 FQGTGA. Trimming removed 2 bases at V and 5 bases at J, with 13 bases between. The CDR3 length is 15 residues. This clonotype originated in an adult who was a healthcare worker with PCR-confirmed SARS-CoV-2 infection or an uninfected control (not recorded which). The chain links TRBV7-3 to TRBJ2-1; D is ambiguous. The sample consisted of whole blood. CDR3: CASSLFKGTHNEQFF. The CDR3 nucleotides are TGTGCCAGCAGCTTATTTAAGGGTACCCACAATGAGCAGTTCTTC.